Here is one T cell receptor beta chain with its context. The CDR3 spans 15 residues. J gave up 1 base and V 4 bases, and 5 bases lay outside the gene matches. Germline-derived CDR1 and CDR2 are LNHDA and SQIVND (reference sequence). This entry belongs to a study of blood T cell repertoires in COVID-19. Study-level background: The United States, Italy and Spain supplied acute and convalescent COVID-19 samples.

Study processing details: How many nucleated cells were present was estimated from reference gene primer amplification. Some clones are missing from TCRdb's copy, which holds only in-frame ones; the method was immunoSEQ multiplex PCR. V and J calls and clone size are copied from that table; D and trimming were computed from the DNA. The table includes about 270,000 clones, about nine tenths detected once. Seattle patients were enrolled while actively infected and followed longitudinally. The J gene is TRBJ1-1, the V gene TRBV19; TRBD1 agrees at 8 bases. The sequenced material came from peripheral blood. This sequence originates from a person aged 18-29 years with COVID-19, enrolled during active disease. The CDR3: CASSTTGTGNTEAFF. The CDR3 DNA follows: TGTGCCAGTAGTACTACCGGGACAGGGAACACTGAAGCTTTCTTT.